Following are 19 T cell receptor beta chains from one sample sequenced in a study of T cells in Graves' hyperthyroidism and ophthalmopathy. TCR beta CDR3 region amplification was performed from RNA transcripts. First-round RT-PCR with HTBI primers amplified the TCR CDR3 region. TCRdb ran MiXCR on the multiplex PCR reads and lists one entry per CDR3 protein. The data contain 330,000 or so distinct CDR3 sequences, approximately 18% of them seen just once; the ten biggest clones take up 39%. The sample taken for sequencing was blood. These receptor sequences come from a middle-aged man with Graves' ophthalmopathy.

This clonotype was counted a single time. The junction and the germline gene differ at one end; a read error may be behind it. The chain links TRBV3-1 to TRBJ2-7; the D gene could be TRBD1 or TRBD2 (5 bases each). Germline V gives CDR1 LGHDT, CDR2 YNNKEL (reference sequence). The CDR3 has 14 residues. Written as DNA, the CDR3 is TGTGCCAGCAGCCAACTTGGGACCGCCTACGAGCTGTACTTC. Protein product: CASSQLGTAYELYF.

This clonotype came up many times. V gene TRBV2 combines with J gene TRBJ2-2; D gene ambiguous. Trimming took off 6 bases at V and 6 bases at J, with 14 bases between the two ends. This CDR3 is built from 14 residues. Germline CDR1 reads SNHLY; CDR2 reads FYNNEI. CDR3 nucleotide sequence: TGTGCCAGCAGCCCCGTCTCTCGGTCCGGGGAGCTGTTTTTT. Its translation: CASSPVSRSGELFF.

As concerns this clonotype: A much larger clone differs from this one at a single base, so this may be a read error. This chain links TRBV20-1 with TRBJ1-1; D is possibly TRBD1 (5 bases). Looked up from germline, CDR1 is DFQATT and CDR2 is SNEGSKA (reference sequence). Trimming removed 0 bases at V and 3 bases at J, with 17 bases between. The CDR3 sequence is 16 residues long. CDR3 loop: CSARDRGHRTDTEAFF. CDR3 sequence (DNA): TGCAGTGCTAGAGATAGGGGTCACAGGACGGACACTGAAGCTTTCTTT.

This clonotype was detected many times. The J gene is TRBJ2-5, the V gene TRBV12-3 or TRBV12-4; 14 bases are shared with TRBD2. The trim removed 7 bases at V and 5 bases at J, leaving 9 bases unmatched. CDR3 size: 16 residues. DNA of the CDR3: TGTGCCAGCAAGACCGGGACTAGCGGGAGTGGGGAGACCCAGTACTTC. Translation gives CASKTGTSGSGETQYF.

The V gene is TRBV5-8, the J gene TRBJ1-4; 9 bases are a match to TRBD1. CDR1 SGHTS and CDR2 YDEGEE come from the germline V gene. CDR3 length: 15 residues. J was trimmed by 5 bases and V by 1 base; bases with no gene match: 3. CDR3 in amino acids: CASSLIGTGNEKLFF. CDR3 nucleotides: TGTGCCAGCAGCTTGATCGGGACAGGGAATGAAAAACTGTTTTTT.

The J gene is TRBJ2-2, the V gene TRBV11-1, with 7 bases matching TRBD2. With V trimmed by 3 bases and J by 5 bases, 12 bases remained unmatched. Per the germline V gene, CDR1 is SGHAT and CDR2 is FQDESV (reference sequence). The CDR3 consists of 17 residues. CDR3 DNA sequence: TGTGCCAGCAGCTTCCCCGGTAGGGGACTAAAGACCGGGGAGCTGTTTTTT. Translating it yields CASSFPGRGLKTGELFF.

This clonotype was seen many times. The V gene is TRBV18, the J gene TRBJ1-2; 9 bases map to TRBD1. CDR3 size: 14 residues. Trimming removed 6 bases from V and 4 bases from J; junction bases left unmatched: 6. The germline V gene has CDR1 KGHSH and CDR2 LQKENI. CDR3 residues: CASSRDRESYGYTF. Written as DNA, the CDR3 is TGTGCCAGCTCCCGGGACAGGGAAAGCTATGGCTACACCTTC.

V is TRBV2 and J is TRBJ2-1; D call uncertain. The ends were cut back, 11 bases at V and 2 bases at J, with 19 bases in the middle. This CDR3 has 15 amino acids. Germline V CDR1 and CDR2: SNHLY, FYNNEI. CDR3 residues: CACIREYQTYNEQFF. The CDR3 coding sequence is TGTGCCTGCATTAGGGAATACCAGACCTACAATGAGCAGTTCTTC.

This clonotype showed up many times. V and J are TRBV2 and TRBJ2-7; 12 positions match TRBD1. The CDR3 sequence is 17 residues long. Germline values: CDR1 SNHLY, CDR2 FYNNEI. V trimming: 6 bases; J trimming: 2 bases; junction bases outside the gene matches: 11. The CDR3 nucleotides are TGTGCCAGCAGACTGGCTGGAGGGACAGGGGGCGCCTACGAGCAGTACTTC. Translated: CASRLAGGTGGAYEQYF.

Ten or more counts support this clonotype. This chain connects TRBV2 to TRBJ2-1, with D perhaps matching TRBD1 (6 bases). V was cut by 5 bases and J by 8 bases, with 10 bases left in between. Germline CDR1 and CDR2: SNHLY and FYNNEI. The CDR3 is 12 residues long. CDR3 sequence: CASSQQGDEQFF. CDR3 in DNA: TGTGCCAGCAGTCAACAGGGCGATGAGCAGTTCTTC. The whole variable domain, remainder taken from reference TRBV2 and TRBJ2-1, is EPEVTQTPSHQVTQMGQEVILRCVPISNHLYFYWYRQILGQKVEFLVSFYNNEISEKSEIFDDQFSVERPDGSNFTLKIRSTKLEDSAMYFCASSQQGDEQFFGPGTRLTVL.

This clonotype occurred a few times. The rearrangement links TRBV6-1 to TRBJ2-5, with TRBD1 identical over 8 bases. J gave up 3 bases and V 5 bases, and 5 bases lay outside the gene matches. The germline gives CDR1 MNHNS, CDR2 SASEGT. CDR3 length equals 14 residues. CDR3 nucleotides: TGTGCCAGCAGTTGGGAGACAGGGGAAGAGACCCAGTACTTC. Its protein product is CASSWETGEETQYF.

In its sample, this clonotype was seen a few times. CDR3 nucleotide sequence: TGTGCCAGCAGTAACCGGGCAGGGGCCGGGATCACCGGGGAGCTGTTTTTT. Amino acid sequence: CASSNRAGAGITGELFF. This chain joins TRBV6-1 and TRBJ2-2; D perhaps matches TRBD1 (6 bases). V dropped 5 bases and J dropped 4 bases, with 20 bases sitting between them. The CDR3 spans 17 residues. CDR1 is MNHNS, CDR2 SASEGT, per germline.

In its sample, this clonotype was seen a few times. V gene TRBV11-2 combines with J gene TRBJ1-6, with TRBD1 identical over 7 bases. V dropped 3 bases and J dropped 4; count of bases not matched to a gene: 9. Germline loops: CDR1 SGHAT, CDR2 FQNNGV. CDR3 length: 17 residues. The DNA of the CDR3 is TGTGCCAGCAGCTTTTCCGGACAGGCTTCTTATAATTCACCCCTCCACTTT. Protein product: CASSFSGQASYNSPLHF.

This chain's CDR3 is CASSPSSVEQYF. The CDR3 bases are TGTGCCAGCAGCCCTTCAAGCGTAGAGCAGTACTTC. This chain links TRBV7-8 with TRBJ2-7; D is unclear. The CDR3 length is 12 residues. Germline loops: CDR1 SGHVS, CDR2 FQNEAQ. Trimming stripped 5 bases from V and 7 bases from J, with 12 bases between.

This sequence joins TRBV28 and TRBJ2-4; 9 positions agree with TRBD2. There are 15 residues in the CDR3. Germline trimming cut 3 bases from V and 3 bases from J; bases unmatched to any gene: 3. The V gene's germline CDR1 is MDHEN and CDR2 SYDVKM. The CDR3 protein is CASSFSGSVKNIQYF. DNA for the CDR3: TGTGCCAGCAGTTTTAGCGGGAGTGTCAAAAACATTCAGTACTTC.

This clonotype was detected only a few times. CDR3 sequence reads: CASSLGWGADSYEQYF. CDR3 nucleotides: TGCGCCAGCAGCTTGGGATGGGGGGCCGATTCGTACGAGCAGTACTTC. The chain is built from TRBV5-1 and TRBJ2-7; D may match TRBD1 or TRBD2 (6 bases each). Germline loops: CDR1 SGHRS, CDR2 YFSETQ. This CDR3 is 16 amino acids long. The V end was cut by 0 bases, the J end by 4 bases, with 17 bases between.

The V call is TRBV20-1, the J call TRBJ1-3; 9 positions match TRBD1. The V gene's germline CDR1 is DFQATT and CDR2 SNEGSKA (reference sequence). CDR3 length equals 13 residues. V was pared by 5 bases and J by 4 bases, with 3 bases of the junction left unmatched. The CDR3 nucleotides are TGCAGTGCTGTACAGGGGGCGGGAAACACCATATATTTT. This gives the protein CSAVQGAGNTIYF.

A single count supports this clonotype. One end of the junction fails to match germline, which may point to a read error. The chain combines TRBV30 with TRBJ2-1; 8 nucleotides agree with TRBD1. The CDR3 loop spans 14 amino acids. CDR1 GTSNPN and CDR2 SVGIG come from the germline V gene (reference sequence). The CDR3 DNA sequence: TGTGCCTGGAGTGCCGGGAACAGGGGGAATGAGCACTTCTTC. It encodes CAWSAGNRGNEHFF. The variable domain in full, with the rest retrieved from reference TRBV30 and TRBJ2-1, is SQTIHQWPATLVQPVGSPLSLECTVEGTSNPNLYWYRQAAGRGLQLLFYSVGIGQISSEVPQNLSASRPQDRQFILSSKKLLLSDSGFYLCAWSAGNRGNEHFFGPGTRLTVL.

In its sample, this clonotype was seen a few times. This rearrangement joins TRBV6-1 to TRBJ2-5; the D call may be TRBD1 or TRBD2 (5 bases each). The CDR3 has 12 amino acids. Trimming took 10 bases from V and 5 from J, leaving 14 bases between them. Germline V gene sequence: CDR1 MNHNS, CDR2 SASEGT. Written as DNA, the CDR3 is TGTGCCACCTACGCCGGGGCGGAGACCCAGTACTTC. This codes for CATYAGAETQYF.